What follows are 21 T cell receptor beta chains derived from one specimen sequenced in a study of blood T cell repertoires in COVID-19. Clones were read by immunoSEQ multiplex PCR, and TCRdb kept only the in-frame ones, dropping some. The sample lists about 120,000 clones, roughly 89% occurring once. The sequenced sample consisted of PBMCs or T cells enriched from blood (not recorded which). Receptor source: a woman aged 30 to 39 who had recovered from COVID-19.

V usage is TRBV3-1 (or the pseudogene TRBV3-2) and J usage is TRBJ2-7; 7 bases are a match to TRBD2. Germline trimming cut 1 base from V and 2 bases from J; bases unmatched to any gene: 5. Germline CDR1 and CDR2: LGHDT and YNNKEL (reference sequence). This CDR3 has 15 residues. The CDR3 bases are TGTGCCAGCAGCCAAGTTTCTAGCGGACCCTACGAGCAGTACTTC. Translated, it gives CASSQVSSGPYEQYF.

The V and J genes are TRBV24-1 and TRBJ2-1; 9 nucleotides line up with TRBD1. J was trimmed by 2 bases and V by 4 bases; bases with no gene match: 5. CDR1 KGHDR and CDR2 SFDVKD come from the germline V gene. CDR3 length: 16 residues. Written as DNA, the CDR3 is TGTGCCACCAGTGAGACACAGGGGGCCACCTACAATGAGCAGTTCTTC. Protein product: CATSETQGATYNEQFF.

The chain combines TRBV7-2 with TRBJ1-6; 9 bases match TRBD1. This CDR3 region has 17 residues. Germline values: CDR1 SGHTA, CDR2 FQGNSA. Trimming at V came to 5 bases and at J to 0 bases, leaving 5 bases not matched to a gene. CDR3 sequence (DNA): TGTGCCAGCAGCGTAGTGGGACAGGGCTCCTATAATTCACCCCTCCACTTT. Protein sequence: CASSVVGQGSYNSPLHF.

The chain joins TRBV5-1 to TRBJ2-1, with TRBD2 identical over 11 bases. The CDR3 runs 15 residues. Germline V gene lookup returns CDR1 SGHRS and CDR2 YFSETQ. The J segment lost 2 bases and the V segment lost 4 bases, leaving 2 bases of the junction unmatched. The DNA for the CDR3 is TGCGCCAGCAGCCCGACTAGCGGGACCTACAATGAGCAGTTCTTC. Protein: CASSPTSGTYNEQFF.

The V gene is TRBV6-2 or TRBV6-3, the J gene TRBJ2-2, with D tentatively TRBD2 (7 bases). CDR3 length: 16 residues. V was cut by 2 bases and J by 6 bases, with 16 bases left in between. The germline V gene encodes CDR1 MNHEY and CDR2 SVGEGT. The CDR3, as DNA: TGTGCCAGCAGTTACCACCTTGGAGGGGGGGCCGGGGAGCTGTTTTTT. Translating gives CASSYHLGGGAGELFF.

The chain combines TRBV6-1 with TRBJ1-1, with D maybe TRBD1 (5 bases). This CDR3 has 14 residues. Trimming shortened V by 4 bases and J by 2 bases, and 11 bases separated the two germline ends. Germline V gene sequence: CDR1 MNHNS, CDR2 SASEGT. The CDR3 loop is CASSVDRPNTEAFF. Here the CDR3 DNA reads TGTGCCAGCAGTGTTGACAGACCAAACACTGAAGCTTTCTTT.

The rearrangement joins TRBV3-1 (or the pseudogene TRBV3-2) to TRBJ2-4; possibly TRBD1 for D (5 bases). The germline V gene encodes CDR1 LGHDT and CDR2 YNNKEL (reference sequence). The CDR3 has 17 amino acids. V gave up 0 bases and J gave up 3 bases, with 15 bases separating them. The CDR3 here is CASSQDPLGRDKNIQYF. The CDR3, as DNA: TGTGCCAGCAGCCAAGACCCCCTGGGCAGGGACAAAAACATTCAGTACTTC.

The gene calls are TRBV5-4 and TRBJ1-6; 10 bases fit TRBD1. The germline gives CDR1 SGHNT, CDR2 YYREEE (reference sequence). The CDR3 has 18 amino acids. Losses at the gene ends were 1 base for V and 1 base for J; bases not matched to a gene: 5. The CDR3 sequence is CASSLTRQGASYNSPLHF. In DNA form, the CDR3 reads TGTGCCAGCAGCTTGACCAGACAGGGGGCTTCCTATAATTCACCCCTCCACTTT.

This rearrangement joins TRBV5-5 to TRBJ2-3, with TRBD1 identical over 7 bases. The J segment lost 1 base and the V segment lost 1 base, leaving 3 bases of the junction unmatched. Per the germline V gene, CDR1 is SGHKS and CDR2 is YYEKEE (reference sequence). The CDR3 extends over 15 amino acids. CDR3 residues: CASSLLDRGTDTQYF. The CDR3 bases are TGTGCCAGCAGCTTGCTTGACAGGGGCACAGATACGCAGTATTTT. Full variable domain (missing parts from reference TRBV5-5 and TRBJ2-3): DAGVTQSPTHLIKTRGQQVTLRCSPISGHKSVSWYQQVLGQGPQFIFQYYEKEERGRGNFPDRFSARQFPNYSSELNVNALLLGDSALYLCASSLLDRGTDTQYFGPGTRLTVL.

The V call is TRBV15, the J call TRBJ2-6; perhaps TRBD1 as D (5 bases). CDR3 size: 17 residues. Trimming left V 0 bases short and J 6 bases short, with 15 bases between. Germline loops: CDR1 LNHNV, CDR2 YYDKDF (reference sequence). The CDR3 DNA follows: TGTGCCACCAGCAGAGATACGGTACAGGTAGAGGCCAACGTCCTGACTTTC. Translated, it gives CATSRDTVQVEANVLTF. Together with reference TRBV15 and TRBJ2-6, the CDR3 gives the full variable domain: DAMVIQNPRYQVTQFGKPVTLSCSQTLNHNVMYWYQQKSSQAPKLLFHYYDKDFNNEADTPDNFQSRRPNTSFCFLDIRSPGLGDTAMYLCATSRDTVQVEANVLTFGAGSRLTVL.

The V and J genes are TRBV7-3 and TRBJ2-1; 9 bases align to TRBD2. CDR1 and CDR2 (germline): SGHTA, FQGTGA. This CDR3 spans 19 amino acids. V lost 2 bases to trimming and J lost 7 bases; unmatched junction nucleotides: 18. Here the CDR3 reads CASSLGQANWGGRGNEQFF. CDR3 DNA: TGTGCCAGCAGCTTAGGTCAGGCAAACTGGGGCGGGAGGGGGAATGAGCAGTTCTTC. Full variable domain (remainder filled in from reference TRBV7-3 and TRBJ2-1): GAGVSQTPSNKVTEKGKYVELRCDPISGHTALYWYRQSLGQGPEFLIYFQGTGAADDSGLPNDRFFAVRPEGSVSTLKIQRTERGDSAVYLCASSLGQANWGGRGNEQFFGPGTRLTVL.

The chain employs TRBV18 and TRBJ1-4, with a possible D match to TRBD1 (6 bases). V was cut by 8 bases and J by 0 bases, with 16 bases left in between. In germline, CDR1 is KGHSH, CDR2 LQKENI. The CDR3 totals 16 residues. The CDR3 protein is CASGRQAFATNEKLFF. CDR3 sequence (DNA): TGTGCCAGCGGCAGACAGGCTTTTGCAACTAATGAAAAACTGTTTTTT.

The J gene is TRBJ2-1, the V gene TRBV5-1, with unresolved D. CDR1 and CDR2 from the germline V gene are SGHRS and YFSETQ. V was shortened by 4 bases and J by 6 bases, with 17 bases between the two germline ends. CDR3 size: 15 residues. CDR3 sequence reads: CASSPLLASGNEQFF. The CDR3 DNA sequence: TGCGCCAGCAGCCCTCTCTTGGCATCGGGCAATGAGCAGTTCTTC.

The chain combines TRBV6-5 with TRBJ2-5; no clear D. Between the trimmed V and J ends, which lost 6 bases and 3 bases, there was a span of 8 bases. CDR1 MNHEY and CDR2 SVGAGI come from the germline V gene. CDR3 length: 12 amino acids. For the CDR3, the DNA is TGTGCCAGCAGCCTAGTAAAAGAGACCCAGTACTTC. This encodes CASSLVKETQYF.

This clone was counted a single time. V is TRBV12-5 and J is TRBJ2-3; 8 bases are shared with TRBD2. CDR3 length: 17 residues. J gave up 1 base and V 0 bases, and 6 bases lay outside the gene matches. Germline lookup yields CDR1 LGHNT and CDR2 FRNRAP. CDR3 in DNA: TGTGCTAGTGGTTTGGTACTTTCGCGGGAGGGCACAGATACGCAGTATTTT. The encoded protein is CASGLVLSREGTDTQYF.

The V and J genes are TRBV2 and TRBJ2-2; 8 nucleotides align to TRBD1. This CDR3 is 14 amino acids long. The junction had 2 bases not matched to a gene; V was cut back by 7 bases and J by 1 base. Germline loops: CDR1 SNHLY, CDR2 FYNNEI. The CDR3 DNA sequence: TGTGCCAGCACCGGGACAGGGAACACCGGGGAGCTGTTTTTT. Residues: CASTGTGNTGELFF.

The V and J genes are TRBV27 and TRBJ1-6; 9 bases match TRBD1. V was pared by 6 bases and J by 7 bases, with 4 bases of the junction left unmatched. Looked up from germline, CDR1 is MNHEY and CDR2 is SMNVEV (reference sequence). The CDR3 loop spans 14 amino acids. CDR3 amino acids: CASRRQGENSPLHF. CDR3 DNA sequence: TGTGCCAGCAGAAGACAGGGGGAGAATTCACCCCTCCACTTT.

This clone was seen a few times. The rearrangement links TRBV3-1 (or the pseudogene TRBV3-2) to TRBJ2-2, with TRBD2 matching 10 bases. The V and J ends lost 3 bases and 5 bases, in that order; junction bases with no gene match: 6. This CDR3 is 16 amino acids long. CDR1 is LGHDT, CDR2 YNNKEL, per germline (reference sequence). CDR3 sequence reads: CASSHRGLALTGELFF. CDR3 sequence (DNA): TGTGCCAGCAGCCATAGGGGACTAGCGTTAACCGGGGAGCTGTTTTTT.

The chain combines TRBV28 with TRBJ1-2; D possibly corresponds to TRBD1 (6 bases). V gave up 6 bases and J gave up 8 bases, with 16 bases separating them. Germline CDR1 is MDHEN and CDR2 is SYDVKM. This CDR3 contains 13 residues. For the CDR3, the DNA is TGTGCCAGCAGCTACACAGGGTTTTACGGCTACACCTTC. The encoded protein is CASSYTGFYGYTF.

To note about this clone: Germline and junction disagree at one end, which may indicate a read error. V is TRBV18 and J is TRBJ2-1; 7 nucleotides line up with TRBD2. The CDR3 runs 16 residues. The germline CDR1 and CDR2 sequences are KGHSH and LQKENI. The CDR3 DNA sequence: TGTGCCAGCTCCCCACCGACTAGCTTGTCCTACAATGAGCAGTTCTTC. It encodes CASSPPTSLSYNEQFF.

The CDR3 DNA follows: TGTGCCAGCAGCTCCCACCGACAGGGTATGGGCTACACCTTC. Translated: CASSSHRQGMGYTF. J is TRBJ1-2 and V is TRBV3-1 (or the pseudogene TRBV3-2); TRBD1 agrees at 7 bases. Germline V gives CDR1 LGHDT, CDR2 YNNKEL (reference sequence). V lost 5 bases and J lost 8; bases outside the gene matches: 11. CDR3 length: 14 residues.